This TCR beta chain derives from a study of cytomegalovirus exposure and HLA in healthy donors. Study-level results: An analysis was carried out later, and it reportedly showed fewer N-insertions in an Asian-associated ancestry cluster than the approximately 700-donor mean. Productive rates of about 90% or about 30% were seen for most TCR beta V segments in an earlier analysis. In a later analysis, the majority of CMV-associated beta chains seemingly showed HLA restriction.

This PCR relied on a set of 60 Vbeta primers and 13 Jbeta primers. The table came from immunoSEQ multiplex PCR; TCRdb's copy has only in-frame clones and leaves some out. The sample yields about 60,000 clones, about 80% seen once. As regards this clone: Its antigen is currently unknown.

The CDR3 loop spans 13 amino acids. Looked up from germline, CDR1 is SEHNR and CDR2 is FQNEAQ (reference sequence). V and J are TRBV7-9 and TRBJ2-5; D is unclear. With the DNA end fitting TRBJ2-7 better, the J assignment may be wrong. The sequenced sample consisted of PBMCs. The origin of this receptor is a woman between 40 and 50 years old in good health and CMV-seropositive. The CDR3 loop is CASSLGASYEQYF. The CDR3 coding sequence is TGTGCCAGCAGCTTAGGGGCCTCCTACGAGCAGTACTTC.